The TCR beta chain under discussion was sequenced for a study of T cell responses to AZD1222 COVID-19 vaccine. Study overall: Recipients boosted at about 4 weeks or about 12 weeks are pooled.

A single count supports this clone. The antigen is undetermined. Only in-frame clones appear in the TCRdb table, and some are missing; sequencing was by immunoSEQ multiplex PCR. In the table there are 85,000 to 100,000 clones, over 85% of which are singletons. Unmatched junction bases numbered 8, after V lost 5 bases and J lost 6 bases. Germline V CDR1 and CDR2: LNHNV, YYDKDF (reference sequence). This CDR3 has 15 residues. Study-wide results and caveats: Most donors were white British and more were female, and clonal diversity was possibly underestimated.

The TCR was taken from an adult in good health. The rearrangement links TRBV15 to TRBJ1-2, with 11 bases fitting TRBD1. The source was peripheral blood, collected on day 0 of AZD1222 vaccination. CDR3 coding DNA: TGTGCCACCAGCCCCCGGACAGGGGGCCGCCATGGCTACACCTTC. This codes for CATSPRTGGRHGYTF.